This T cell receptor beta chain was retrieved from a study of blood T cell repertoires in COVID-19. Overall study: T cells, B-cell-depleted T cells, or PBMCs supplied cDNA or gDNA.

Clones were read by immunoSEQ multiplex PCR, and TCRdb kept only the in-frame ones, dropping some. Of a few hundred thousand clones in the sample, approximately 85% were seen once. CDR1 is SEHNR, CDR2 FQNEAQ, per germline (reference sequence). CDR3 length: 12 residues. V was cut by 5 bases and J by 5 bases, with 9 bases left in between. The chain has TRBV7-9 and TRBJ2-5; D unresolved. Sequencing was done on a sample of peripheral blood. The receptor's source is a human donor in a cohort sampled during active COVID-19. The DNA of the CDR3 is TGTGCCAGCAGCCGCGAGTCGGAGACCCAGTACTTC. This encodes CASSRESETQYF.